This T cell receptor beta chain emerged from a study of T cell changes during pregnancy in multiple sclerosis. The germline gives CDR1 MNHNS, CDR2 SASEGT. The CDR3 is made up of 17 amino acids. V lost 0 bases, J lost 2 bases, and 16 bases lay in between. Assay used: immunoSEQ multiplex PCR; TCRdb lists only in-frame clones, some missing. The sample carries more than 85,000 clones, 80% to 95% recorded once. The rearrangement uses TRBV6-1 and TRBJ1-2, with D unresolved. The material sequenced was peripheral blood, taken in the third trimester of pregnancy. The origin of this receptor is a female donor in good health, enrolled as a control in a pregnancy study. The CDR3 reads CASSEAAWFAENYGYTF. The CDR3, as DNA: TGTGCCAGCAGTGAAGCCGCCTGGTTTGCGGAGAACTATGGCTACACCTTC.